The 5 T cell receptor beta chains given below trace back to one sample, sequenced in a study of cytomegalovirus exposure and HLA in healthy donors. The PCR was carried out with 60 Vbeta primers and 13 Jbeta primers. Produced via immunoSEQ multiplex PCR; TCRdb's table is partial and in-frame only. The repertoire includes 120,000 or so clones, 74% of them detected once, and around a tenth sits in the top ten. Material for sequencing was PBMCs. The receptors shown here come from a woman aged 45-60 years in good health and CMV-seropositive.

V and J are TRBV5-4 and TRBJ1-4; 7 bases fit TRBD1. Germline V gene lookup returns CDR1 SGHNT and CDR2 YYREEE (reference sequence). The CDR3 contains 14 residues. Trimming removed 4 bases from V and 3 bases from J; junction bases left unmatched: 3. In DNA form, the CDR3 reads TGTGCCAGCAGCGTTGACAGGGCTAATGAAAAACTGTTTTTT. Translating gives CASSVDRANEKLFF. Together with reference TRBV5-4 and TRBJ1-4, the CDR3 gives the full variable domain: ETGVTQSPTHLIKTRGQQVTLRCSSQSGHNTVSWYQQALGQGPQFIFQYYREEENGRGNFPPRFSGLQFPNYSSELNVNALELDDSALYLCASSVDRANEKLFFGSGTQLSVL.

The chain uses TRBV6-1 and TRBJ2-5; D is unclear. The DNA end favors TRBJ2-7, so the J call may be wrong. This CDR3 has 12 residues. CDR1 and CDR2 (germline): MNHNS, SASEGT. Here the CDR3 reads CTVEFLTYEQYF. CDR3 nucleotides: TGTACTGTGGAGTTCCTCACCTACGAGCAGTACTTC.

The chain's CDR3 is CAWTRNGKRGSTDTQYF. The CDR3 nucleotides are TGTGCCTGGACCCGGAATGGGAAGCGGGGGAGCACAGATACGCAGTATTTT. The chain recombines TRBV30 with TRBJ2-3; 8 nucleotides line up with TRBD2. The CDR3 contains 17 residues. V shed 4 bases, J shed 0 bases, and the junction held 12 bases outside the gene matches. CDR1 is GTSNPN, CDR2 SVGIG, per germline (reference sequence).

This clone has a handful of counts. V and J are TRBV10-3 and TRBJ2-3; TRBD1 matches 8 bases. The CDR3 length is 14 residues. V lost 6 bases and J lost 5; bases outside the gene matches: 7. Germline CDR1 is ENHRY and CDR2 is SYGVKD. The CDR3 coding sequence is TGTGCCATCAGAAAGGACAGGGCTGAAGATACGCAGTATTTT. Amino acid sequence: CAIRKDRAEDTQYF.

The chain couples TRBV30 to TRBJ2-7, with TRBD1 matching over 7 bases. This CDR3 is 13 amino acids long. Per germline, CDR1 GTSNPN and CDR2 SVGIG (reference sequence). The junction had 4 bases not matched to a gene; V was cut back by 5 bases and J by 0 bases. The CDR3: CAWAGQASYEQYF. DNA for the CDR3: TGTGCCTGGGCAGGACAGGCCTCCTACGAGCAGTACTTC.